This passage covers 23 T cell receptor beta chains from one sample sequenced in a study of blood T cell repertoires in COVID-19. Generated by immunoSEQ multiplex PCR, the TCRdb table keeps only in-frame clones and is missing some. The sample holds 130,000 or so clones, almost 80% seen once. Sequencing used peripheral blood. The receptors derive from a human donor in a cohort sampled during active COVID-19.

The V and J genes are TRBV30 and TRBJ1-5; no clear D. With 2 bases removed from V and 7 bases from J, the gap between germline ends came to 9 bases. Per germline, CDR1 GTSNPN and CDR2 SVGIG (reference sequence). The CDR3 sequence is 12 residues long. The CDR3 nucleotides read TGTGCCTGGAGTCCCGGGTCGCAGCCCCAGCATTTT. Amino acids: CAWSPGSQPQHF.

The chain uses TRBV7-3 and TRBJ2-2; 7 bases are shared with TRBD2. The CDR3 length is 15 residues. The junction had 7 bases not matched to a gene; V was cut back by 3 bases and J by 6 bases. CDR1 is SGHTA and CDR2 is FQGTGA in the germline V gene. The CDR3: CASSFDQAGAGELFF. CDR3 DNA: TGTGCCAGCAGCTTTGATCAGGCGGGGGCCGGGGAGCTGTTTTTT.

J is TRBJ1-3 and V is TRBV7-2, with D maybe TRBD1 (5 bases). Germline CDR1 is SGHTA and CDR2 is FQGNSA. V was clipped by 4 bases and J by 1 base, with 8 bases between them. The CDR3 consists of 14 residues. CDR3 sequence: CASSSGTSGNTIYF. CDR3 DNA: TGTGCCAGCAGCTCCGGGACTTCTGGAAACACCATATATTTT. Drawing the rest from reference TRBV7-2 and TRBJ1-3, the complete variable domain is GAGVSQSPSNKVTEKGKDVELRCDPISGHTALYWYRQSLGQGLEFLIYFQGNSAPDKSGLPSDRFSAERTGGSVSTLTIQRTQQEDSAVYLCASSSGTSGNTIYFGEGSWLTVV.

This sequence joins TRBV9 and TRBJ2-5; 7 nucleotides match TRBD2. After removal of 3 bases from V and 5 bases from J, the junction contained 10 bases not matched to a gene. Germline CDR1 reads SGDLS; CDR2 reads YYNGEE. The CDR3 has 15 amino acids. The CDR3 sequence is CASSGASGHWETQYF. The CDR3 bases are TGTGCCAGCAGCGGAGCTAGCGGTCATTGGGAGACCCAGTACTTC.

CDR3: CATSDYPTTGGNYNEQFF. Here the CDR3 DNA reads TGTGCCACCAGTGACTATCCTACGACAGGGGGAAACTACAATGAGCAGTTCTTC. The chain recombines TRBV24-1 with TRBJ2-1; 9 positions agree with TRBD1. The V gene end was trimmed by 4 bases and the J gene end by 3 bases; junction bases not matched to a gene: 12. CDR3 size: 18 residues. Germline V lookup: CDR1 KGHDR, CDR2 SFDVKD.

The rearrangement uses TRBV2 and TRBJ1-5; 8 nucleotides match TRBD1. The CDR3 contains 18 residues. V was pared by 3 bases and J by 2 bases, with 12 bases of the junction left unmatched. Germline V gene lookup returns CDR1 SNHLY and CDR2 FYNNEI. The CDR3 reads CASSDGRGPGYGNQPQHF. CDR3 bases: TGTGCCAGCAGTGACGGCAGGGGGCCCGGGTATGGCAATCAGCCCCAGCATTTT.

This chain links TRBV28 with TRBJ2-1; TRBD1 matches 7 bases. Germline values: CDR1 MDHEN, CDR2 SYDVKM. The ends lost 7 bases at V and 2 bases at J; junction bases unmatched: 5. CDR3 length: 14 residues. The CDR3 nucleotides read TGTGCCAGCACCTTGACAGGGACCTACAATGAGCAGTTCTTC. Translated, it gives CASTLTGTYNEQFF. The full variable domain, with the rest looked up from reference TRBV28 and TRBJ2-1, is DVKVTQSSRYLVKRTGEKVFLECVQDMDHENMFWYRQDPGLGLRLIYFSYDVKMKEKGDIPEGYSVSREKKERFSLILESASTNQTSMYLCASTLTGTYNEQFFGPGTRLTVL.

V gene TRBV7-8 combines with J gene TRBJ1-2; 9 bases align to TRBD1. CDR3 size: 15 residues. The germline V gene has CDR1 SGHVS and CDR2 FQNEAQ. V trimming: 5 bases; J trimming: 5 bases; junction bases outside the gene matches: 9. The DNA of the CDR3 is TGTGCCAGCAGCCCTATTGTGGGGACAGGGTATGGCTACACCTTC. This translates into CASSPIVGTGYGYTF.

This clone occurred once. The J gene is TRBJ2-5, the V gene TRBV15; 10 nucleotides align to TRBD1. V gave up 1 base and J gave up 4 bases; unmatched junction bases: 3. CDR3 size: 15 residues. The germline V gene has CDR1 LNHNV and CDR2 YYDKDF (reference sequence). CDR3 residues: CATSRGGQGGETQYF. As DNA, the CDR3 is TGTGCCACCAGCAGAGGCGGACAGGGGGGAGAGACCCAGTACTTC.

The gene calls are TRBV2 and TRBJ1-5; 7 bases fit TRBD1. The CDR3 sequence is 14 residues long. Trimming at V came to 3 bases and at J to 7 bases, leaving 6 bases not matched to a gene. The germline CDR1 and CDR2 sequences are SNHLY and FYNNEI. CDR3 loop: CASSEIGGHQPQHF. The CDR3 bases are TGTGCCAGCAGTGAGATAGGGGGCCACCAGCCCCAGCATTTT.

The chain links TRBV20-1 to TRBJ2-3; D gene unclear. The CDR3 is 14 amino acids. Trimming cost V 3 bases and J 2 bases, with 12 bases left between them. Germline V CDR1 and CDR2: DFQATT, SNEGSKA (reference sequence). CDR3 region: CSASMRQFTDTQYF. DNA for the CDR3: TGCAGTGCTAGTATGAGACAATTCACAGATACGCAGTATTTT.

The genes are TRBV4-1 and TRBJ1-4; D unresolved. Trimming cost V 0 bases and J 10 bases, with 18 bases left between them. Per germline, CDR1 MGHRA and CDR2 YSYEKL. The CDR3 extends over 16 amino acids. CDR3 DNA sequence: TGCGCCAGCAGCCAAGATCCTCACCGGCCAGGTGGAAAACTGTTTTTT. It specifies CASSQDPHRPGGKLFF.

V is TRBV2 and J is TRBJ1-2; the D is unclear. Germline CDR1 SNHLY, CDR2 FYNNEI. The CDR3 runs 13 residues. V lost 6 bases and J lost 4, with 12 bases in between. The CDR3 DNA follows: TGTGCCAGCAGAGCACAAGGCGGCTATGGCTACACCTTC. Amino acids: CASRAQGGYGYTF.

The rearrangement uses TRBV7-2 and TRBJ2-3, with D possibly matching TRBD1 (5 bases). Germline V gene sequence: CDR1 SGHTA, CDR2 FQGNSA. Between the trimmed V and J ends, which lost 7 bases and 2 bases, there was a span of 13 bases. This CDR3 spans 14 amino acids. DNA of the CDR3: TGTGCCAGCAAAACCGACAGAAACACAGATACGCAGTATTTT. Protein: CASKTDRNTDTQYF. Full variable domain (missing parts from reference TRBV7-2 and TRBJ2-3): GAGVSQSPSNKVTEKGKDVELRCDPISGHTALYWYRQSLGQGLEFLIYFQGNSAPDKSGLPSDRFSAERTGGSVSTLTIQRTQQEDSAVYLCASKTDRNTDTQYFGPGTRLTVL.

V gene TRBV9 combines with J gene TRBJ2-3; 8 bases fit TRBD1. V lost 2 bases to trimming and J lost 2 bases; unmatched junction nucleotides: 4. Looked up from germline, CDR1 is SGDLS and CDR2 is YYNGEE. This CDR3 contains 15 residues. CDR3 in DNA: TGTGCCAGCAGCGTCAGGGGGCGGGTCACAGATACGCAGTATTTT. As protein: CASSVRGRVTDTQYF.

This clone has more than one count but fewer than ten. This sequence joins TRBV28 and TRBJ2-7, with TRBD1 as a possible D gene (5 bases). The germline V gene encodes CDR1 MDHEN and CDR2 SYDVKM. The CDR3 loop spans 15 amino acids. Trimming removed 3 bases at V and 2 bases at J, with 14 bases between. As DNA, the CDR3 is TGTGCCAGCAGTTTGTTTAGGACATTGACCTACGAGCAGTACTTC. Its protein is CASSLFRTLTYEQYF.

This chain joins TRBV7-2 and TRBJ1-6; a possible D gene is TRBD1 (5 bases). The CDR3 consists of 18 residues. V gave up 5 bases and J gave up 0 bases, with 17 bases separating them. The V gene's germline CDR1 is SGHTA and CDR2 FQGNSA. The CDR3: CASSPTPRGSSYNSPLHF. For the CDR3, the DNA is TGTGCCAGCAGCCCTACACCGCGGGGGAGCTCCTATAATTCACCCCTCCACTTT.

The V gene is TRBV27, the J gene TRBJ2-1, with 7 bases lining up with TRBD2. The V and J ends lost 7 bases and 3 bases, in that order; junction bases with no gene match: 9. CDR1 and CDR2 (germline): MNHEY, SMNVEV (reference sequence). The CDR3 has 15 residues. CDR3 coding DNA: TGTGCCAGCAAATTGACTAGCACCCTCTACAATGAGCAGTTCTTC. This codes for CASKLTSTLYNEQFF.

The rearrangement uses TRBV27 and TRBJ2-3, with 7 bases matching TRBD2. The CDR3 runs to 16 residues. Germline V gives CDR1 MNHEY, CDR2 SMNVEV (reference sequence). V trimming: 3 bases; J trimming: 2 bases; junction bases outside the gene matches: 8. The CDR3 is CASSLAPGLHTDTQYF. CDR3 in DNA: TGTGCCAGCAGTTTGGCTCCGGGACTACACACAGATACGCAGTATTTT.

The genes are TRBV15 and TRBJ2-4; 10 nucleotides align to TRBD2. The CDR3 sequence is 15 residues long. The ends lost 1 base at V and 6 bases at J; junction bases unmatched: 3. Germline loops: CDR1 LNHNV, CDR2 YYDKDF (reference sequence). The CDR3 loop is CATSRVTSGVNIQYF. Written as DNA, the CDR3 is TGTGCCACCAGCAGAGTAACTAGCGGGGTAAACATTCAGTACTTC.

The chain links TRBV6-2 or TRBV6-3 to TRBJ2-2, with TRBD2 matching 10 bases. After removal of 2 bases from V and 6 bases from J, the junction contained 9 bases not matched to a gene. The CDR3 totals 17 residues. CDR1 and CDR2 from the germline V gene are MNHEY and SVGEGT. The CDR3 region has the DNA TGTGCCAGCAGTTACGCAGCGGGGGGGCGATTATCCGGGGAGCTGTTTTTT. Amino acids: CASSYAAGGRLSGELFF.

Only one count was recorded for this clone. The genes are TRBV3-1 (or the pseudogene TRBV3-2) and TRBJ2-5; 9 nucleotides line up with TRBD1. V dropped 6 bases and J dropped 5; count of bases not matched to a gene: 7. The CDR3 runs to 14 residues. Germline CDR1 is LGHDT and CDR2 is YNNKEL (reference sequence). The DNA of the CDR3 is TGTGCCAGCAGAGGATCGACAGGGGGGGAGACCCAGTACTTC. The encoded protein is CASRGSTGGETQYF.

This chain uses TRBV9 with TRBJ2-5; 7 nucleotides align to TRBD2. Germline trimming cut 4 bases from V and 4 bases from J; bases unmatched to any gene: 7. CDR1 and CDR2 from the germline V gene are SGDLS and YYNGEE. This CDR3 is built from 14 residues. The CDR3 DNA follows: TGTGCCAGCAGCCCTTGGGGGGGTCCAGAGACCCAGTACTTC. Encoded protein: CASSPWGGPETQYF.